The 19 T cell receptor beta chains below were found in one sample sequenced in a study of blood T cells in healthy people across ages. Through a sample-barcoded 5' primer and a J-beta primer mix, a second PCR was run for roughly 6 to 11 cycles. TCRdb fed the 5' RACE reads into MiXCR, producing one record per CDR3 protein. Of some 320,000 distinct CDR3 sequences in the sample, roughly 26% were seen once. Specimen: blood. Receptors were obtained from a woman aged 70-85 years in good health.

This clonotype was detected a few times. This chain uses TRBV9 with TRBJ2-1; D is undetermined. The V end was cut by 0 bases, the J end by 8 bases, with 6 bases between. This CDR3 comprises 12 residues. Germline assignment: CDR1 SGDLS and CDR2 YYNGEE. In nucleotides, the CDR3 is TGTGCCAGCAGCGTAGAACGCGATGAGCAGTTCTTC. Amino acids: CASSVERDEQFF.

This chain joins TRBV3-1 and TRBJ1-1; D call uncertain. Between the trimmed V and J ends, which lost 2 bases and 1 base, there was a span of 5 bases. The CDR3 covers 13 residues. The germline CDR1 and CDR2 sequences are LGHDT and YNNKEL (reference sequence). As DNA, the CDR3 is TGTGCCAGCAGCCAACGGAAGAACACTGAAGCTTTCTTT. This gives the protein CASSQRKNTEAFF.

A few counts support this clonotype. J is TRBJ2-5 and V is TRBV5-1; 7 bases agree with TRBD2. The J call is in doubt because the DNA end fits TRBJ2-1 better. Germline V lookup: CDR1 SGHRS, CDR2 YFSETQ. CDR3 length equals 14 residues. Here the CDR3 reads CASSLGGRGGEQFF. The CDR3 coding sequence is TGCGCCAGCAGCTTGGGCGGGAGAGGAGGTGAGCAGTTCTTC.

This clonotype showed up just a few times. The chain recombines TRBV7-9 with TRBJ2-7; weak D call: TRBD1 (6 bases). The tail of the sequence fits TRBJ2-5 better, so the J call may be wrong. The CDR3 totals 17 residues. CDR1 SEHNR and CDR2 FQNEAQ come from the germline V gene (reference sequence). Written as DNA, the CDR3 is TGTGCCAGCAGCCCCCGACAGGTCGCGCCGGGGCAAGAGACCCAGTACTTC. Residues: CASSPRQVAPGQETQYF.

A few counts support this clonotype. V gene TRBV7-2 combines with J gene TRBJ2-1, with 9 bases lining up with TRBD1. The V and J ends lost 7 bases and 3 bases, in that order; junction bases with no gene match: 7. The CDR3 totals 15 residues. Germline V lookup: CDR1 SGHTA, CDR2 FQGNSA. CDR3 nucleotide sequence: TGTGCCAGCATCACGACAGGGGGACTCTACAATGAGCAGTTCTTC. Protein: CASITTGGLYNEQFF.

The sample holds a few counts of this clonotype. The rearrangement uses TRBV10-2 and TRBJ1-5, with 7 bases identical to TRBD1. Germline CDR1 reads WSHSY; CDR2 reads SAAADI. The CDR3 length is 15 residues. The ends lost 4 bases at V and 5 bases at J; junction bases unmatched: 8. Here the CDR3 reads CASSVKGGADQPQHF. Written as DNA, the CDR3 is TGCGCCAGCAGTGTTAAAGGGGGCGCAGATCAGCCCCAGCATTTT.

The V and J genes are TRBV29-1 and TRBJ2-1; the D is unclear. Germline V gene lookup returns CDR1 SQVTM and CDR2 ANQGSEA. This CDR3 comprises 14 residues. V shed 2 bases and J shed 5 bases, with 13 bases lying between them. The CDR3 loop reads CSVERGRKNNEQFF. CDR3 bases: TGCAGCGTTGAACGAGGCCGGAAGAACAATGAGCAGTTCTTC.

This clonotype was detected a few times. Relative to the germline gene, one junction end is altered; a read error may explain this. This chain uses TRBV28 with TRBJ2-3; either TRBD1 or TRBD2 may fit D (5 bases each). The CDR3 runs to 12 residues. Germline CDR1 reads MDHEN; CDR2 reads SYDVKM. The CDR3 DNA follows: TGTGCCAGCAGTCTACGCGAGGGACGAGAGGATTTT. Translating gives CASSLREGREDF.

There are a few counts of this clonotype. The chain recombines TRBV12-3 or TRBV12-4 with TRBJ1-1; 7 bases are a match to TRBD1. V was clipped by 5 bases and J by 2 bases; unmatched bases: 5. This CDR3 has 14 amino acids. DNA of the CDR3: TGTGCCAGCAGTCTGACAGGGATAAACACTGAAGCTTTCTTT. Translation gives CASSLTGINTEAFF.

This clonotype was recorded a few times. J is TRBJ2-1 and V is TRBV2, with 8 bases that match TRBD1. The ends lost 7 bases at V and 5 bases at J; junction bases unmatched: 7. Germline V gene lookup returns CDR1 SNHLY and CDR2 FYNNEI. This CDR3 has 14 amino acids. In DNA, the CDR3 is TGTGCCAGCAAGGGTCAGGGACAGGACAATGAGCAGTTCTTC. Its protein is CASKGQGQDNEQFF.

J is TRBJ1-6 and V is TRBV28; possibly TRBD1 for D (6 bases). Germline V gives CDR1 MDHEN, CDR2 SYDVKM. CDR3 length: 15 amino acids. With 4 bases removed from V and 10 bases from J, the gap between germline ends came to 17 bases. The CDR3 loop reads CASSSPTQGRSPLHF. The CDR3 region has the DNA TGTGCCAGCAGTTCCCCCACACAGGGAAGGTCACCCCTCCACTTT.

The rearrangement uses TRBV19 and TRBJ2-5; a possible D gene is TRBD2 (6 bases). The J call could be wrong; TRBJ2-1 is a better fit for the DNA end. The germline gives CDR1 LNHDA, CDR2 SQIVND (reference sequence). CDR3 length equals 12 residues. CDR3 amino acids: CASRRLDNEQFF. Written as DNA, the CDR3 is TGTGCCAGTAGGAGACTAGACAATGAGCAGTTCTTC.

This rearrangement joins TRBV24-1 to TRBJ2-5; D is uncertain. V shed 2 bases and J shed 4 bases, with 7 bases lying between them. Per the germline V gene, CDR1 is KGHDR and CDR2 is SFDVKD. The CDR3 loop spans 13 amino acids. CDR3 coding DNA: TGTGCCACCAGTGATTCCAGTCTAGAGACCCAGTACTTC. It codes for CATSDSSLETQYF.

This clonotype came up many times. This chain joins TRBV5-1 and TRBJ2-7; 9 bases match TRBD1. Germline CDR1 reads SGHRS; CDR2 reads YFSETQ. This CDR3 has 15 residues. V lost 9 bases and J lost 3; bases outside the gene matches: 13. CDR3 loop: CANIQGKDRGYEQYF. CDR3 DNA sequence: TGCGCCAACATTCAAGGGAAGGACAGGGGCTACGAGCAGTACTTC.

The chain joins TRBV14 to TRBJ2-1; D is ambiguous. The better agreement between TRBJ2-7 and the DNA end casts doubt on the J call. The length of the CDR3 is 15 residues. CDR1 is SGHDN, CDR2 FVKESK, per germline. DNA of the CDR3: TGTGCCAGCAGCCTCCTTGCTCCCGGGTTAGCCGAGCAGTACTTC. This translates into CASSLLAPGLAEQYF.

This clonotype was detected once. The chain combines TRBV29-1 with TRBJ2-1; D ambiguous. Per germline, CDR1 SQVTM and CDR2 ANQGSEA. Trimming pared 3 bases from V and 7 bases from J, leaving 16 bases between. This CDR3 comprises 14 residues. CDR3 coding DNA: TGCAGCGTTGATTTTGCCAATCCTGGGAATGAGCAGTTCTTC. Its protein is CSVDFANPGNEQFF.

This clonotype was seen more than once but under ten times. The chain employs TRBV20-1 and TRBJ2-5; 9 bases align to TRBD2. The CDR3 covers 18 residues. V was clipped by 0 bases and J by 7 bases; unmatched bases: 18. Germline CDR1 reads DFQATT; CDR2 reads SNEGSKA (reference sequence). CDR3: CSARDRASGTPKGGTQYF. The DNA of the CDR3 is TGCAGTGCTAGAGATCGGGCTAGCGGGACCCCCAAAGGGGGGACCCAGTACTTC.

This clonotype showed up just a few times. J is TRBJ2-4 and V is TRBV7-8, with 7 bases aligning to TRBD1. Trimming took 5 bases from V and 0 from J; bases not matched to a gene: 10. The germline gives CDR1 SGHVS, CDR2 FQNEAQ. This CDR3 has 17 amino acids. The CDR3 DNA sequence: TGTGCCAGCAGCACAAAAGGACAGGAGCTAGCCAAAAACATTCAGTACTTC. This codes for CASSTKGQELAKNIQYF.

There are a few counts of this clonotype. V is TRBV15 and J is TRBJ1-5; TRBD1 matches 7 bases. The germline gives CDR1 LNHNV, CDR2 YYDKDF (reference sequence). The CDR3 is 16 amino acids. The J segment lost 4 bases and the V segment lost 5 bases, leaving 11 bases of the junction unmatched. The CDR3 DNA sequence: TGTGCCACCAGCGGCTCCGACAGGGAACTTAATCAGCCCCAGCATTTT. This codes for CATSGSDRELNQPQHF.